This TCR beta chain was sequenced during a study of Graves' ophthalmopathy and Graves' hyperthyroidism (dated by TCRdb to about 2018). Background for the entire study: Hyperthyroidism was defined as stable when no progression to ophthalmopathy occurred within 18 months of follow-up. An independent validation cohort comprised 18 hyperthyroidism patients and some 16 patients who later progressed from hyperthyroidism to ophthalmopathy. To explore V-J signatures that distinguish ophthalmopathy from hyperthyroidism, a discovery set of 100 patients was enrolled, made up of 40 to 45 with ophthalmopathy and 57 with stable hyperthyroidism. In total, 135 blood samples were TCR-sequenced: roughly 45 ophthalmopathy, some 75 hyperthyroidism and around 17 hyperthyroidism-to-ophthalmopathy patients. In roughly six hyperthyroidism patients, the T-cell repertoire of thyroid tissue was compared with the T-cell repertoire of blood. TCR beta repertoire signatures were used to distinguish Graves' ophthalmopathy from Graves' hyperthyroidism and to predict progression to ophthalmopathy. Following sampling, methimazole starting at 30 mg daily was administered to hyperthyroidism patients, and high-dose intravenous methylprednisolone was administered to ophthalmopathy patients. Results and caveats for the whole study, not just this receptor: No statistical method was used to set the sample size in advance, and the investigators knew which group each participant was assigned to. The 13-signature model separated ophthalmopathy from stable hyperthyroidism with around 90% sensitivity and just under 84% specificity in cross-validation, and 80%/75% in the test set. Most expanded thyroid clonotypes with frequency above 0.001 were also detected in blood, suggesting blood repertoires may reflect the thyroid immune response. In validation, the model predicted ophthalmopathy progression with about 71% sensitivity and 72.22% specificity; 12 predicted patients were CT-confirmed with GO in a median of approximately 6.2 months.

Patients with hyperthyroidism were aged 18 to 65 years, had been newly diagnosed, and had a disease duration of less than 2 months. Patients with other autoimmune diseases, uncontrolled infections, pregnancy or lactation were excluded from the study. Clinical symptoms, serum thyroxine, TRAb, thyroid ultrasound and orbital computed tomography were used for diagnosis. Total RNA was extracted using Trizol reagent, and RNA quality was checked on an Agilent 2100 Bioanalyzer. TCR beta CDR3 regions were amplified from RNA transcripts for repertoire sequencing. HTBI primers and the Qiagen OneStep RT-PCR kit were used in a first-round RT-PCR, which was followed by a second-round multiplex PCR, size selection and purification. The libraries underwent paired-end sequencing with 100 bp reads on an Illumina HiSeq2000. Processing in the source paper ran as follows. SOAPnuke was used to process the reads, throwing out any read that had adapters, had uncalled bases, had a mean Phred below 15, or lacked an exact constant-primer or identifier match. COPE v1.2.5 was used to merge the high-quality paired reads. Each unique nucleotide sequence was treated as a clonotype, and MiTCR v1.1 was used to align the clonotypes to the IMGT TRB V, D and J references. Only V-J combinations with frequency above 0.0001 were analysed, covering over 99% of repertoires. A TCR clonal expansion and chaos score per V-J combination was defined as the ratio of F50 clonal expansion to chaos observed in the TCRdist matrix. Features were reduced by Welch's t-statistics and random forest to around 13 V-J combinations, which fed a naive Bayes classifier. Thyroid-blood repertoire similarity was quantified with the Morisita-Horn index. TCRdb reran the public reads through fastp at Q25 and MiXCR, keeping productive beta chains. Entries that share a CDR3 protein sequence are merged under the most common genes and DNA. In this record, the V and J calls reflect TCRdb's handling and not the investigators' own analysis. A total of 560,000 or so distinct CDR3 sequences appear in this sample, under 45% of them only once. About 4.6% of the sample comes from the top ten.

The germline V gene provides CDR1 SQVTM and CDR2 ANQGSEA. For this chain, trimming is 6 bases at the V end and 0 bases at the J end, and the number of junction bases without a gene match is 5. The CDR3 has 14 amino acids, counting the end cysteine and phenylalanine. The entry retains the CDR3 DNA only, 42 bases that are in frame from base 1. This clonotype has a count of ten or more. It lacks a known antigen. There are no base qualities to consult, and no much larger clone falls within one base. This sequence originates from an adult man with Graves' hyperthyroidism. Source material: peripheral blood or thyroid tissue (not recorded which). Recombination connected TRBV29-1 to TRBJ1-1; 9 nucleotides in the junction match TRBD1. The DNA is TGCAGCGTGGGGACAGGGACAATGAACACTGAAGCTTTCTTT. It translates to CSVGTGTMNTEAFF.